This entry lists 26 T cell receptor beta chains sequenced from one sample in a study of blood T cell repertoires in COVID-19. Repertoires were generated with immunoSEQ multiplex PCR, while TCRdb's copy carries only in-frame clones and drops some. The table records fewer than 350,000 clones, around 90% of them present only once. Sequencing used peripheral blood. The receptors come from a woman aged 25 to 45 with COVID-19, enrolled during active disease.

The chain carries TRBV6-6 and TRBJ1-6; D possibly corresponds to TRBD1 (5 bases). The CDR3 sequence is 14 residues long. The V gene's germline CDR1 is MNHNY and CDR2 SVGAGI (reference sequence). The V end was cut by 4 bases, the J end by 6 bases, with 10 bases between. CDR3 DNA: TGTGCCAGCAGTTCTACAGGCCTTAATTCACCCCTCCACTTT. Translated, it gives CASSSTGLNSPLHF.

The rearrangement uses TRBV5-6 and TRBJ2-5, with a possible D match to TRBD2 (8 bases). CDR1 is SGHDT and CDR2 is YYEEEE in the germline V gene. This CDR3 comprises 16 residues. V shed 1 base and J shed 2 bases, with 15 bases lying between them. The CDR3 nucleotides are TGTGCCAGCAGCTTGCGGGGGGGGACAGATCAAGAGACCCAGTACTTC. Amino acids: CASSLRGGTDQETQYF.

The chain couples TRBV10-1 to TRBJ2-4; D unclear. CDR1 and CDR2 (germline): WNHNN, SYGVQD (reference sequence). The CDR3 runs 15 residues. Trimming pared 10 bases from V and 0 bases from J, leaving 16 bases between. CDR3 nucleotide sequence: TGCGCCATCCTCGGTAATAAACTAGCCAAAAACATTCAGTACTTC. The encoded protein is CAILGNKLAKNIQYF.

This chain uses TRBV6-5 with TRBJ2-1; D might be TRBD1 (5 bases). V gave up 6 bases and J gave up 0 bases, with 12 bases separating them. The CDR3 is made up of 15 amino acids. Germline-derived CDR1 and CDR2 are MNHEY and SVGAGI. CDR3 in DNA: TGTGCCAGCAGGACCCCAGGGAACTCCTACAATGAGCAGTTCTTC. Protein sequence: CASRTPGNSYNEQFF.

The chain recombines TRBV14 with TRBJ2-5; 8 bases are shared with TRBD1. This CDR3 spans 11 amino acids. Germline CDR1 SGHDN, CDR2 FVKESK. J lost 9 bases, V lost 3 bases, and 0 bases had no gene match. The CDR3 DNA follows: TGTGCCAGCAGCCAGACAGGGGCCCAGTACTTC. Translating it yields CASSQTGAQYF.

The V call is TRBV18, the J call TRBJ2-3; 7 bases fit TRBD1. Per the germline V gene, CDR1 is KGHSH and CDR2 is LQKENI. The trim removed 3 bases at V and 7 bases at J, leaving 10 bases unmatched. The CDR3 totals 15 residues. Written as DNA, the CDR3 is TGTGCCAGCTCACCCCTTTTAGGGGGCGGATATACGCAGTATTTT. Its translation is CASSPLLGGGYTQYF.

The CDR3 here is CAISPESPNTEAFF. DNA for the CDR3: TGTGCCATCAGTCCAGAATCTCCGAACACTGAAGCTTTCTTT. The chain has TRBV10-3 and TRBJ1-1; D not resolved. There are 14 residues in the CDR3. Germline V gene data show CDR1 as ENHRY and CDR2 as SYGVKD. Trimming shortened V by 5 bases and J by 1 base, and 11 bases separated the two germline ends.

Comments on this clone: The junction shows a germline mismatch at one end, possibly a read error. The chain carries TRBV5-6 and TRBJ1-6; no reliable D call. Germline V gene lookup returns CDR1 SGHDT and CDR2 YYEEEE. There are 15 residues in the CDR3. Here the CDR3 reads CASSFRPGNNSPLHF. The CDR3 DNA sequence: TGTGCCAGCAGCTTTCGGCCGGGAAATAACTCACCCCTCCACTTT.

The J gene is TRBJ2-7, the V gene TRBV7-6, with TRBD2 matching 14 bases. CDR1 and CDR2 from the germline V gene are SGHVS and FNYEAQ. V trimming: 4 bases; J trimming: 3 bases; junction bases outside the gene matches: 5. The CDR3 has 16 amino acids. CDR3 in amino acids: CASSSGLAGEGYEQYF. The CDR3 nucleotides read TGTGCCAGCAGCTCGGGACTAGCGGGAGAGGGCTACGAGCAGTACTTC.

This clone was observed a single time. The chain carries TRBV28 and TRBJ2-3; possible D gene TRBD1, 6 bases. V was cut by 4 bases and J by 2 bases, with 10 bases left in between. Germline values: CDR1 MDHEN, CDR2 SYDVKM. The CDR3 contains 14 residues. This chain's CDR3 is CASSSQGSTDTQYF. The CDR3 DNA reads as TGTGCCAGCAGTTCACAGGGTTCCACAGATACGCAGTATTTT.

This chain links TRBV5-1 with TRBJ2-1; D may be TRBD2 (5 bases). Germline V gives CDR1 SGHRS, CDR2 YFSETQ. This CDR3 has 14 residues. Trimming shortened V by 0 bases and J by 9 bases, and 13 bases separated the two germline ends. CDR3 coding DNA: TGCGCCAGCAGCTTGGAAGCTATTGGGAGTGAGCAGTTCTTC. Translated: CASSLEAIGSEQFF.

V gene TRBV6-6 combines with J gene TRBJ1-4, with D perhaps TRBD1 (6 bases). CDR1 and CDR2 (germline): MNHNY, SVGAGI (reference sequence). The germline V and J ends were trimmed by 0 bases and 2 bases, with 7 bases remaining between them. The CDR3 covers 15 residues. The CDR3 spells CASSYSQGTNEKLFF. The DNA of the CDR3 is TGTGCCAGCAGTTACTCGCAGGGGACTAATGAAAAACTGTTTTTT.

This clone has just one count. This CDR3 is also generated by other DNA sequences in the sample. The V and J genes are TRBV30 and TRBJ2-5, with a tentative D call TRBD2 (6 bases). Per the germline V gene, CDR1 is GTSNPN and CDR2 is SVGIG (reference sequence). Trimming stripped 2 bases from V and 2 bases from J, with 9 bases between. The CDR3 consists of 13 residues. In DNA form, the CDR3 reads TGTGCCTGGAGTCCTGGACTACAAGAGACCCAGTACTTC. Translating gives CAWSPGLQETQYF. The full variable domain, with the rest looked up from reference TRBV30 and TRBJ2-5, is SQTIHQWPATLVQPVGSPLSLECTVEGTSNPNLYWYRQAAGRGLQLLFYSVGIGQISSEVPQNLSASRPQDRQFILSSKKLLLSDSGFYLCAWSPGLQETQYFGPGTRLLVL.

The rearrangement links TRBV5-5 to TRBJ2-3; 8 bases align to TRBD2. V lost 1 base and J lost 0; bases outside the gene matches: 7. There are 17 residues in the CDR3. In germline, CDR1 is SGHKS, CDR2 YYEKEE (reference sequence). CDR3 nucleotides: TGTGCCAGCAGCTTGCGGGAGGGGACCCCTAGCACAGATACGCAGTATTTT. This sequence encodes CASSLREGTPSTDTQYF.

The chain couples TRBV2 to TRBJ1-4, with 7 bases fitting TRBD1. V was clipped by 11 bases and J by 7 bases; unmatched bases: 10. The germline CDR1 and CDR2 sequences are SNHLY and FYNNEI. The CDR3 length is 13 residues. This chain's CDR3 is CARGAGGLEKLFF. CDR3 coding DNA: TGTGCCCGAGGGGCAGGGGGGCTTGAAAAACTGTTTTTT.

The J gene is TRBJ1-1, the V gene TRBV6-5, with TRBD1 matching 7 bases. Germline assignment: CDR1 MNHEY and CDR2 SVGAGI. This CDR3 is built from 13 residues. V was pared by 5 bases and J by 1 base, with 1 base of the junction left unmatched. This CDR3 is CASSTGANTEAFF. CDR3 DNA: TGTGCCAGCAGTACAGGGGCGAACACTGAAGCTTTCTTT.

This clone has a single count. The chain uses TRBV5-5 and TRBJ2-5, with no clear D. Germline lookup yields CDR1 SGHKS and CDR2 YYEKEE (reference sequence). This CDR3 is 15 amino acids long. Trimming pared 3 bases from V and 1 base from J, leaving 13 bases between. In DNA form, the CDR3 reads TGTGCCAGCAGCTGGTCACCCCGGAGCCAAGAGACCCAGTACTTC. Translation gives CASSWSPRSQETQYF.

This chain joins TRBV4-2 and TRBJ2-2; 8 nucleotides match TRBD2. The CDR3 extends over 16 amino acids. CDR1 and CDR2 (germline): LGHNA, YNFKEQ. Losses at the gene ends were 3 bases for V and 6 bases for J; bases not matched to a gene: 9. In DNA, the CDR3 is TGTGCCAGCAGCCAGGGGAGCGGGAGTGGGGCCGGGGAGCTGTTTTTT. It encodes CASSQGSGSGAGELFF.

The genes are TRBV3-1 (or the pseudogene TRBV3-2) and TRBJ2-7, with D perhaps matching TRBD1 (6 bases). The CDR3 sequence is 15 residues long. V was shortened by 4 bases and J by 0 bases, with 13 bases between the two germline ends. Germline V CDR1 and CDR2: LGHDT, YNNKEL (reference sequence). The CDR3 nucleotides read TGTGCCAGCAGCCCCCCCGGACAGAGCTCCTACGAGCAGTACTTC. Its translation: CASSPPGQSSYEQYF.

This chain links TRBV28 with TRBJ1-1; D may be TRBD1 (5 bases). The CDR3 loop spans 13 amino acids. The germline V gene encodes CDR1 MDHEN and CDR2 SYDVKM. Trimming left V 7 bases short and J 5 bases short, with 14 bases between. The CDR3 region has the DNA TGTGCCAGCAAAGAAGCAGGGCGAACTGAAGCTTTCTTT. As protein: CASKEAGRTEAFF. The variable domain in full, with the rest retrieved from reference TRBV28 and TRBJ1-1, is DVKVTQSSRYLVKRTGEKVFLECVQDMDHENMFWYRQDPGLGLRLIYFSYDVKMKEKGDIPEGYSVSREKKERFSLILESASTNQTSMYLCASKEAGRTEAFFGQGTRLTVV.

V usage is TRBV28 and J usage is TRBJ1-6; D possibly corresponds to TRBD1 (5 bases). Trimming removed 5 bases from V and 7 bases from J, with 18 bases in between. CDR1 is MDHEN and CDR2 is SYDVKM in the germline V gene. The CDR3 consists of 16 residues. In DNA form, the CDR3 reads TGTGCCAGCAGTGGGGGGGGAGAGGGGAGAAATTCACCCCTCCACTTT. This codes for CASSGGGEGRNSPLHF.

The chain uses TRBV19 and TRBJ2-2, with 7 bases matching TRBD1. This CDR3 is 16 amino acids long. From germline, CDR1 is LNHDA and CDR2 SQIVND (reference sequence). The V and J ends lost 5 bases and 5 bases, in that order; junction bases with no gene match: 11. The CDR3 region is CASSLIPGQPTGELFF. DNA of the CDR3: TGTGCCAGTAGTCTCATCCCGGGACAGCCGACCGGGGAGCTGTTTTTT.

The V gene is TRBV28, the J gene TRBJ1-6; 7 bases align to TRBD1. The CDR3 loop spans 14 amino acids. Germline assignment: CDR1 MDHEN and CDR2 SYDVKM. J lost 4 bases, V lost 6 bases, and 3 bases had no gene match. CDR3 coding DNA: TGTGCCAGCAGAGCGACAGGGTATAATTCACCCCTCCACTTT. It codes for CASRATGYNSPLHF.

The CDR3 region is CASSQDPTPLPNTGGTEAFF. DNA for the CDR3: TGTGCCAGCAGCCAAGACCCTACACCCCTCCCCAATACAGGGGGCACTGAAGCTTTCTTT. This rearrangement joins TRBV3-1 (or the pseudogene TRBV3-2) to TRBJ1-1; 8 nucleotides align to TRBD1. Per germline, CDR1 LGHDT and CDR2 YNNKEL (reference sequence). J lost 4 bases, V lost 0 bases, and 19 bases had no gene match. This CDR3 has 20 amino acids.

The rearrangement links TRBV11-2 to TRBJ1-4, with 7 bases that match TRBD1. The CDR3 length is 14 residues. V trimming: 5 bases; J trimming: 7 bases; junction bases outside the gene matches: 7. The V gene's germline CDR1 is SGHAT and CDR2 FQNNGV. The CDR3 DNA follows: TGTGCCAGCAGCGTCACAGGGGCGGGTGAAAAACTGTTTTTT. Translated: CASSVTGAGEKLFF. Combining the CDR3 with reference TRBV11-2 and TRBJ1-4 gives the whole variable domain EAGVAQSPRYKIIEKRQSVAFWCNPISGHATLYWYQQILGQGPKLLIQFQNNGVVDDSQLPKDRFSAERLKGVDSTLKIQPAKLEDSAVYLCASSVTGAGEKLFFGSGTQLSVL.

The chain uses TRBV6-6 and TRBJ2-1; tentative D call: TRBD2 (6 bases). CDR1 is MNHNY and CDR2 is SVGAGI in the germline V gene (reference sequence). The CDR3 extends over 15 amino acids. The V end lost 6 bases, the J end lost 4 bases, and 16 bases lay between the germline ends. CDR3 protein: CASSLTRTGYNEQFF. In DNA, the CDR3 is TGTGCCAGCAGCCTGACTAGGACCGGGTACAATGAGCAGTTCTTC.